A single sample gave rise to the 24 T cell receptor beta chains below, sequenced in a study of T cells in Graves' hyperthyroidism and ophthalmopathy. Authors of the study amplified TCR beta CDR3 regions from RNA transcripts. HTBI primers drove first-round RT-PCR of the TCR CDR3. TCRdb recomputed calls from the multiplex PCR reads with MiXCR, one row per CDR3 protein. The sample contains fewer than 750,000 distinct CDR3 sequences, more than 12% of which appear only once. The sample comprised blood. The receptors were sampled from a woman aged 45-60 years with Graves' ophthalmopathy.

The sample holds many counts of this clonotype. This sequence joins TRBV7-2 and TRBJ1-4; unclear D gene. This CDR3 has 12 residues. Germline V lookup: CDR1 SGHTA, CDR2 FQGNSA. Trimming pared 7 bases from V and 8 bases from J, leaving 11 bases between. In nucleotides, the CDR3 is TGTGCCAGCACTACTTCGGGGGAAAAACTGTTTTTT. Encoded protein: CASTTSGEKLFF.

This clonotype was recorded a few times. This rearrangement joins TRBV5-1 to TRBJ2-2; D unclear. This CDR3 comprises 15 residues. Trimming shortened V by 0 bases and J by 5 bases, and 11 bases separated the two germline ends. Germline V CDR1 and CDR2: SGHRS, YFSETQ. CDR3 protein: CASSLVSGPTGELFF. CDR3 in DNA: TGCGCCAGCAGCTTGGTTTCAGGACCTACCGGGGAGCTGTTTTTT.

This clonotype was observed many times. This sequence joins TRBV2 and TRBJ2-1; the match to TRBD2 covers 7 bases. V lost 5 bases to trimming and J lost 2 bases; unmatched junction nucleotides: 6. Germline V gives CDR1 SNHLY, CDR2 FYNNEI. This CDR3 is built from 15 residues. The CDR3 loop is CASSPLAATYNEQFF. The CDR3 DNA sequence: TGTGCCAGCAGTCCTCTAGCGGCGACCTACAATGAGCAGTTCTTC.

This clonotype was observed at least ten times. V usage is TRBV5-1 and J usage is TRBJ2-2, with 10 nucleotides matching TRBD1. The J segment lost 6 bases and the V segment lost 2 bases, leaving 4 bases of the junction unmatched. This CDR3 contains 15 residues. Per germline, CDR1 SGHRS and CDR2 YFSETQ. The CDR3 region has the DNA TGCGCCAGCAGCTTCCGGGACAGGGGACCCGGGGAGCTGTTTTTT. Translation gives CASSFRDRGPGELFF. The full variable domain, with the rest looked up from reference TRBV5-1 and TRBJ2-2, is KAGVTQTPRYLIKTRGQQVTLSCSPISGHRSVSWYQQTPGQGLQFLFEYFSETQRNKGNFPGRFSGRQFSNSRSEMNVSTLELGDSALYLCASSFRDRGPGELFFGEGSRLTVL.

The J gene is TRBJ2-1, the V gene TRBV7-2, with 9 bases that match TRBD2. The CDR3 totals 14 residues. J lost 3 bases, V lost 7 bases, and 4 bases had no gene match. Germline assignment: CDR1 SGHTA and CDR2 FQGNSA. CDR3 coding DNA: TGTGCCAGCACCATAGCGGGGGTCTACAATGAGCAGTTCTTC. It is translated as CASTIAGVYNEQFF.

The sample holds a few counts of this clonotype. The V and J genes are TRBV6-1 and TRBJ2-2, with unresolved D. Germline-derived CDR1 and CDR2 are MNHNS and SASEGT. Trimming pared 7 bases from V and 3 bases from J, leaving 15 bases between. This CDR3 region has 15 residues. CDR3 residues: CASTYSNPDTGELFF. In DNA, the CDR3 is TGTGCCAGCACCTACAGTAATCCCGACACCGGGGAGCTGTTTTTT.

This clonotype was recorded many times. As DNA, the CDR3 is TGTGCCAGCAGCCTCTCCGCCGGGTGGGCAGATACGCAGTATTTT. Residues: CASSLSAGWADTQYF. This chain uses TRBV13 with TRBJ2-3; D is ambiguous. The CDR3 totals 15 residues. Between the trimmed V and J ends, which lost 5 bases and 4 bases, there was a span of 16 bases. The germline gives CDR1 PRHDT, CDR2 FYEKMQ (reference sequence).

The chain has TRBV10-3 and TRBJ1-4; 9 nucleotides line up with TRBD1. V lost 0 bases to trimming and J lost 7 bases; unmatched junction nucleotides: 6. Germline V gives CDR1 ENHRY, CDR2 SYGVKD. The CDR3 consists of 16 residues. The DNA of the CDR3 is TGTGCCATCAGTGAGTCGAGGACAGGGGACGGTGAAAAACTGTTTTTT. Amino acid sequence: CAISESRTGDGEKLFF.

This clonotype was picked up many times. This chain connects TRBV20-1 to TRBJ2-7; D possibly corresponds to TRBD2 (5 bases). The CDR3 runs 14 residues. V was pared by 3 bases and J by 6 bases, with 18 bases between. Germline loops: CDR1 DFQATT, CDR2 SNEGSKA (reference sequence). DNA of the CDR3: TGCAGTGCTAGTCGAGCGGAACGTGCTCTCGAGCAGTACTTC. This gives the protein CSASRAERALEQYF.

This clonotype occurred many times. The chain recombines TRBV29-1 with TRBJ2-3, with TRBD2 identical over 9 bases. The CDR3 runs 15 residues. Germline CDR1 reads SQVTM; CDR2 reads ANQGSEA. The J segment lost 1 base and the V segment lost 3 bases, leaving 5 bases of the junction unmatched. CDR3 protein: CSVDGWTSGTDTQYF. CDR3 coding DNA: TGCAGCGTTGATGGCTGGACTAGCGGCACAGATACGCAGTATTTT.

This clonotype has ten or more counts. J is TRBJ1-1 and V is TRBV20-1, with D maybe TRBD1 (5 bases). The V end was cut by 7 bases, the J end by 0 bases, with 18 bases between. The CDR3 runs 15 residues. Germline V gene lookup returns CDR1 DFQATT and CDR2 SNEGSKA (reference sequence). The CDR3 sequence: CSGRARGAVNTEAFF. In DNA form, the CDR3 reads TGCAGTGGAAGGGCCAGAGGGGCGGTGAACACTGAAGCTTTCTTT.

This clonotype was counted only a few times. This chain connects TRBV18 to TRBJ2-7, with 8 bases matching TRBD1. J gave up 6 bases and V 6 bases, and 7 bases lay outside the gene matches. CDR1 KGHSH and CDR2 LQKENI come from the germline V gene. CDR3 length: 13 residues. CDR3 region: CASSRQGTGEQYF. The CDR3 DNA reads TGTGCCAGCTCGCGACAGGGGACGGGCGAGCAGTACTTC.

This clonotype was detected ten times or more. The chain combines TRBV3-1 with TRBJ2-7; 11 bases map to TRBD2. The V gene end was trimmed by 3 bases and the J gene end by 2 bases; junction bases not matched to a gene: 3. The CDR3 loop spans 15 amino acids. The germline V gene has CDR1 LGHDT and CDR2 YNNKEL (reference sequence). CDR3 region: CASSHGTSGPYEQYF. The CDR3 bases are TGTGCCAGCAGCCACGGGACTAGCGGACCCTACGAGCAGTACTTC.

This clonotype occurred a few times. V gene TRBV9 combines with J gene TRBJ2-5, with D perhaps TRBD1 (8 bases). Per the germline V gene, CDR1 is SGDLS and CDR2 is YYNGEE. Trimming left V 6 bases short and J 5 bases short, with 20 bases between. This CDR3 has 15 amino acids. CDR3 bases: TGTGCCAGCAACCGAACGTACAGGGGGGGTGAGACCCAGTACTTC. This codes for CASNRTYRGGETQYF.

The DNA of the CDR3 is TGTGCCAGCAGCTTAGTTTCCGGACAGGGGCTATACGAGCAGTACTTC. Its protein product is CASSLVSGQGLYEQYF. The V gene is TRBV7-2, the J gene TRBJ2-7; 9 nucleotides agree with TRBD1. From germline, CDR1 is SGHTA and CDR2 FQGNSA. The J segment lost 4 bases and the V segment lost 1 base, leaving 8 bases of the junction unmatched. The CDR3 totals 16 residues.

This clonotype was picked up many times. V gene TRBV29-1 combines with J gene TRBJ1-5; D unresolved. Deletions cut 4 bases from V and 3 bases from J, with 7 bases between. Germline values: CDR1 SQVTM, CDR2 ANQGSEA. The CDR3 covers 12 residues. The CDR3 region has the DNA TGCAGCGTTGGAGGAGCCAATCAGCCCCAGCATTTT. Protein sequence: CSVGGANQPQHF. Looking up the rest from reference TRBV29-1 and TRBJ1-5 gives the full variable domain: SAVISQKPSRDICQRGTSLTIQCQVDSQVTMMFWYRQQPGQSLTLIATANQGSEATYESGFVIDKFPISRPNLTFSTLTVSNMSPEDSSIYLCSVGGANQPQHFGDGTRLSIL.

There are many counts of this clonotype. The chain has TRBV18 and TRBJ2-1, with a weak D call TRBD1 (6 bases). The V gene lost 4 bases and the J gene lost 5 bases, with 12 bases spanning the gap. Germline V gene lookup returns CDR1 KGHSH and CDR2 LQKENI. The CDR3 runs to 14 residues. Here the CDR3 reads CASSHEGVNNEQFF. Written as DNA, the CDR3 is TGTGCCAGCTCACATGAGGGGGTGAACAATGAGCAGTTCTTC.

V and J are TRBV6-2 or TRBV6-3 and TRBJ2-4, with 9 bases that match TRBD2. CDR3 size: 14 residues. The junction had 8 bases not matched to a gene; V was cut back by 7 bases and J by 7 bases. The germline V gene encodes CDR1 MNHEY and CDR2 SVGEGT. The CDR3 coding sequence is TGTGCCAGCACCACCCTAGCGGGAACCAACATTCAGTACTTC. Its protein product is CASTTLAGTNIQYF.

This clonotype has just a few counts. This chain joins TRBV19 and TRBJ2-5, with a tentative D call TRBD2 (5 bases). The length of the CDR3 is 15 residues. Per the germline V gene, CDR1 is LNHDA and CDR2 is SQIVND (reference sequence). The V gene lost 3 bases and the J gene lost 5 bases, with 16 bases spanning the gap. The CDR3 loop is CASSMGSGRGETQYF. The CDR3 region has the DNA TGTGCCAGTAGTATGGGGTCCGGGCGCGGGGAGACCCAGTACTTC.

The CDR3 region is CASSPSGLAGSVRYEQYF. CDR3 nucleotide sequence: TGTGCCAGCAGCCCCTCGGGACTAGCGGGATCCGTTCGCTACGAGCAGTACTTC. This chain joins TRBV7-2 and TRBJ2-7; TRBD2 matches at 13 bases. The CDR3 covers 18 residues. With 5 bases clipped from V and 3 bases from J, the junction kept 13 bases outside the gene matches. The V gene's germline CDR1 is SGHTA and CDR2 FQGNSA.

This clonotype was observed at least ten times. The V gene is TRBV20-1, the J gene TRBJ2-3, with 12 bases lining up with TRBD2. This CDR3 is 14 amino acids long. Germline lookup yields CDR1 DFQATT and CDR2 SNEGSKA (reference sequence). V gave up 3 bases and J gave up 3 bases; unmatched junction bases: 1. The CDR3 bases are TGCAGTGCTAGTCTAGCGGGAGGGACAGATACGCAGTATTTT. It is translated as CSASLAGGTDTQYF.

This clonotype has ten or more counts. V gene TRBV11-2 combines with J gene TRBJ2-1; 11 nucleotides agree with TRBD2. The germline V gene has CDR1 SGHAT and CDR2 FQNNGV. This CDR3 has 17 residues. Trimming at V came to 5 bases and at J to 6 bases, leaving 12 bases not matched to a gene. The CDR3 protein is CASSPRLAGGFSNEQFF. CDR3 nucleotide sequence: TGTGCCAGCAGCCCGCGATTAGCGGGAGGGTTTAGCAATGAGCAGTTCTTC.

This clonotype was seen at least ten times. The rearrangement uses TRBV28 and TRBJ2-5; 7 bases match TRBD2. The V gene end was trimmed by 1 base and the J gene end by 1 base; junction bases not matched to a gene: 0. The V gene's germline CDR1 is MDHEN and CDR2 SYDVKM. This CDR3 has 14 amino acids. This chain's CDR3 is CASSLSGGQETQYF. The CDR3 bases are TGTGCCAGCAGTTTATCGGGGGGCCAAGAGACCCAGTACTTC.

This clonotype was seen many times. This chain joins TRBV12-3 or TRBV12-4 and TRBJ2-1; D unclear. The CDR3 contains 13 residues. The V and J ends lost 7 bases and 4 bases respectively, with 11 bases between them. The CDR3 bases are TGTGCCAGCACGGTGGGCCCATACAATGAGCAGTTCTTC. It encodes CASTVGPYNEQFF.